Here is one T cell receptor beta chain with its context. Antigen unknown. The data belong to a study of shared clonotypes between healthy human individuals. Points from the study as a whole: It was only blood that was sampled, and tissue repertoires likely differ. Clonotype sharing levels among donors were expected to vary with sequencing depth.

Using immunoSEQ multiplex PCR, the repertoire was profiled, and TCRdb retains in-frame clones only, with some absent. The table lists 500,000 to 650,000 clones, roughly 79% of them singletons. The V and J ends lost 5 bases and 9 bases respectively, with 22 bases between them. Per germline, CDR1 MDHEN and CDR2 SYDVKM. CDR3 size: 15 residues. This receptor was taken from a middle-aged woman in good health. Some clones in this sample may be carry-over from other donors' samples. The chain carries TRBV28 and TRBJ2-5; D possibly corresponds to TRBD2 (6 bases). Source material: PBMCs. CDR3 coding DNA: TGTGCCAGCAGTCCTGGAGGGCGGGCTTTGGGGGCCCAGTACTTC. Translated: CASSPGGRALGAQYF.